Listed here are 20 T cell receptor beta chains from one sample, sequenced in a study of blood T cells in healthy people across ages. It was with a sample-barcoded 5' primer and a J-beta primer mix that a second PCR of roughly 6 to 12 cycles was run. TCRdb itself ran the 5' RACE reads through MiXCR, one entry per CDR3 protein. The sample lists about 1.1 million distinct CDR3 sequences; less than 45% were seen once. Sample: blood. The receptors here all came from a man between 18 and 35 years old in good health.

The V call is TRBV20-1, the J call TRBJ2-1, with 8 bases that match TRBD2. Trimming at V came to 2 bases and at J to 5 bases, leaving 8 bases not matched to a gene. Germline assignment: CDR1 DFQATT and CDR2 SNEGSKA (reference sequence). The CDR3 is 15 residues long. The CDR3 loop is CSARWLAGRNNEQFF. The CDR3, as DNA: TGCAGTGCTAGATGGCTAGCGGGTCGTAACAATGAGCAGTTCTTC.

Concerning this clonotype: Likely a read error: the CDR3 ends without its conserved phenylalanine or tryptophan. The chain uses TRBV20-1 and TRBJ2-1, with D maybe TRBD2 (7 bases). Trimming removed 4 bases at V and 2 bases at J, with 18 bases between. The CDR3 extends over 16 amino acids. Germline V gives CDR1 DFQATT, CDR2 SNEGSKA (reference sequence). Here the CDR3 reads CSANFGGAVTYNEQFV. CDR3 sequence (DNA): TGCAGTGCTAACTTTGGGGGGGCGGTAACCTACAATGAGCAGTTCGTC.

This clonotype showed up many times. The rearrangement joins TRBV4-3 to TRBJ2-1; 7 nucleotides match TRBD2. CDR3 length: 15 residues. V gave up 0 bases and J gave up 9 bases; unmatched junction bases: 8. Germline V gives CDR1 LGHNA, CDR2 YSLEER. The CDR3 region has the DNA TGCGCCAGCAGCCAAGAGGGGACTAAGGACGGTGAGCAGTTCTTC. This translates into CASSQEGTKDGEQFF.

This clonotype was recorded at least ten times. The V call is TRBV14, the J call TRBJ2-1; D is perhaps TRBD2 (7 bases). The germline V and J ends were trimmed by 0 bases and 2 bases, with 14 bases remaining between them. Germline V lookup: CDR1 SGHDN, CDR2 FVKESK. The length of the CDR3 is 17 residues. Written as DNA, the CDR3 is TGTGCCAGCAGCCAAGATACCGGGGGGCCCCCCTACAATGAGCAGTTCTTC. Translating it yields CASSQDTGGPPYNEQFF.

CDR3 nucleotides: TGTGCCAGCAGCGTAGGTTCCGAGCAAGAGACCCAGTACTTC. As protein: CASSVGSEQETQYF. The rearrangement joins TRBV9 to TRBJ2-5; the D is unclear. Germline CDR1 and CDR2: SGDLS and YYNGEE. The CDR3 covers 14 residues. V lost 0 bases to trimming and J lost 2 bases, with 8 bases between them.

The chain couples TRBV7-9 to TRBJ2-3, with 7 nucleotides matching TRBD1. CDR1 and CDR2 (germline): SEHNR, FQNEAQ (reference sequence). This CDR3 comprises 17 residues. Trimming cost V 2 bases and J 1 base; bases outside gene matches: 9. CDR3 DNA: TGTGCCAGCAGCTTACCGAGAGACAGGGACGGCACAGATACGCAGTATTTT. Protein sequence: CASSLPRDRDGTDTQYF.

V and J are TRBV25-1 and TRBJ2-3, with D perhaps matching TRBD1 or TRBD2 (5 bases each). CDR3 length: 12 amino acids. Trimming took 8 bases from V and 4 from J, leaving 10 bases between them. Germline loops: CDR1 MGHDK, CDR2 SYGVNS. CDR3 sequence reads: CASARDADTQYF. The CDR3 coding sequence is TGTGCCAGCGCCAGGGACGCAGATACGCAGTATTTT.

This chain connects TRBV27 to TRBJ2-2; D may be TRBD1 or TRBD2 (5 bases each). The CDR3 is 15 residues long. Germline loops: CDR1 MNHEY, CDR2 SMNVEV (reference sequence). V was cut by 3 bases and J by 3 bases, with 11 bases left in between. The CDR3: CASSLVGRDTGELFF. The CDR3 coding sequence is TGTGCCAGCAGTTTGGTGGGGCGGGACACCGGGGAGCTGTTTTTT.

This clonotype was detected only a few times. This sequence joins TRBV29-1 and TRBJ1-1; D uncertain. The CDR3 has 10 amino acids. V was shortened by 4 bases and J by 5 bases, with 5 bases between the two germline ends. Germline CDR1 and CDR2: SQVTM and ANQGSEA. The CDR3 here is CSVVHTEAFF. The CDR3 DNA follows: TGCAGCGTTGTGCATACTGAAGCTTTCTTT.

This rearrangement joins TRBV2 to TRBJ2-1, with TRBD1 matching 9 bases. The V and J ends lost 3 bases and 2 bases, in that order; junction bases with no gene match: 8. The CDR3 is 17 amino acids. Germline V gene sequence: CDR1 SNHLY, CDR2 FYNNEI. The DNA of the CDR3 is TGTGCCAGCAGTGACCCCGGACAGGGGAGAACCTACAATGAGCAGTTCTTC. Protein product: CASSDPGQGRTYNEQFF.

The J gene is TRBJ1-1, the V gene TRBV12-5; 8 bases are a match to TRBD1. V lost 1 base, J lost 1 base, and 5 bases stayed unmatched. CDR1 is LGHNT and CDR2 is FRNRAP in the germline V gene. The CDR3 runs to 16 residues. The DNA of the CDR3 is TGTGCTAGTGGTTTGGCTGGACAGGGAGCGAACACTGAAGCTTTCTTT. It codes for CASGLAGQGANTEAFF.

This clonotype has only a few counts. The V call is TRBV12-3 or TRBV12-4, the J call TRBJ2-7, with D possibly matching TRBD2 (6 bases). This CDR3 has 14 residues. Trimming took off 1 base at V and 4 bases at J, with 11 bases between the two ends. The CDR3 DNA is TGTGCCAGCAGTTTAGGGGGGGAGGAGTACGAGCAGTACTTC. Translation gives CASSLGGEEYEQYF.

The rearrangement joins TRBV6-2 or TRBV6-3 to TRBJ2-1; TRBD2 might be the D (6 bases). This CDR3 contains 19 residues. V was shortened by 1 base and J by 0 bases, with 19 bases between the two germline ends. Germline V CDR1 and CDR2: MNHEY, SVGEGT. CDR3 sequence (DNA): TGTGCCAGCAGTTACTTGTTCGGGACTGTTAGTAGCTCCTACAATGAGCAGTTCTTC. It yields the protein CASSYLFGTVSSSYNEQFF.

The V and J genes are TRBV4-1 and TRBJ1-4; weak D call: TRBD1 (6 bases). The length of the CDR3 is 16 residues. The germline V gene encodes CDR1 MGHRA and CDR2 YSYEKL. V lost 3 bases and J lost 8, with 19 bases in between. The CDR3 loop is CASSQAGAGGYEKLFF. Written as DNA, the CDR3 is TGCGCCAGCAGCCAGGCAGGGGCGGGAGGCTACGAAAAACTGTTTTTT.

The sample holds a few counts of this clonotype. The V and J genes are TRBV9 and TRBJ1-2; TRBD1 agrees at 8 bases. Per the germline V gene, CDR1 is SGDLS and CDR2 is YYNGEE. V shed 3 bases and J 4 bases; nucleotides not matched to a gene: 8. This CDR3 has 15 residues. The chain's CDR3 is CASSGAGQGGYGYTF. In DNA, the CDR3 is TGTGCCAGCAGCGGGGCTGGACAGGGAGGCTATGGCTACACCTTC.

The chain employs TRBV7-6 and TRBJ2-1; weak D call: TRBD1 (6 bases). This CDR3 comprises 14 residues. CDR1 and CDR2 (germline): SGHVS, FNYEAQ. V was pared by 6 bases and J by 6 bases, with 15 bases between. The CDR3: CASSTHPGVNEQFF. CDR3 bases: TGTGCCAGCAGTACACATCCAGGGGTCAATGAGCAGTTCTTC.

CDR3 in amino acids: CASSTIGTSRDGYTF. As DNA, the CDR3 is TGTGCCAGCTCAACAATTGGGACTTCCCGAGATGGCTACACCTTC. The chain couples TRBV10-3 to TRBJ1-2, with D tentatively TRBD1 (5 bases). Per germline, CDR1 ENHRY and CDR2 SYGVKD. The CDR3 extends over 15 amino acids. The V end was cut by 10 bases, the J end by 6 bases, with 24 bases between.

CDR3 amino acids: CSVVEGQSNQPQHF. For the CDR3, the DNA is TGCAGCGTTGTGGAGGGGCAAAGCAATCAGCCCCAGCATTTT. The chain uses TRBV29-1 and TRBJ1-5, with TRBD1 as a possible D gene (5 bases). The CDR3 sequence is 14 residues long. The V end lost 4 bases, the J end lost 1 base, and 11 bases lay between the germline ends. The germline V gene encodes CDR1 SQVTM and CDR2 ANQGSEA.

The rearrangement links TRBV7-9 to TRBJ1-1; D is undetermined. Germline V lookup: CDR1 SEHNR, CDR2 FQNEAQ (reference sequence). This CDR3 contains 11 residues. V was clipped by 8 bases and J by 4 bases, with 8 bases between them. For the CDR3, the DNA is TGTGCCAGCGTAACGGGCACTGAAGCTTTCTTT. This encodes CASVTGTEAFF.

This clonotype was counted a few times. Here the CDR3 reads CASGTGAYNEQYF. The CDR3 DNA sequence: TGTGCCAGCGGGACAGGGGCGTACAATGAGCAGTACTTC. This chain links TRBV2 with TRBJ2-1; 10 positions match TRBD1. Near its end, the DNA agrees better with TRBJ2-7, so the J call may be wrong. There are 13 residues in the CDR3. From germline, CDR1 is SNHLY and CDR2 FYNNEI.